These 28 T cell receptor beta chains were all obtained from the same sample, sequenced in a study of cytomegalovirus exposure and HLA in healthy donors. 60 Vbeta and 13 Jbeta primers were used in PCR. The table came from immunoSEQ multiplex PCR; TCRdb's copy has only in-frame clones and leaves some out. The sample contains under 200,000 clones, 86% of which appear only once. Material: PBMCs. The receptor source for this set is a woman in her twenties or thirties in good health and CMV-seronegative.

V is TRBV7-6 and J is TRBJ2-7; 7 bases are shared with TRBD1. This CDR3 comprises 13 residues. The V gene's germline CDR1 is SGHVS and CDR2 FNYEAQ. The J segment lost 6 bases and the V segment lost 5 bases, leaving 7 bases of the junction unmatched. CDR3 amino acids: CASSLGQATEQYF. DNA for the CDR3: TGTGCCAGCAGCCTAGGACAGGCGACCGAGCAGTACTTC.

This clone was observed a single time. The V and J genes are TRBV7-3 and TRBJ2-2, with 8 bases fitting TRBD2. This CDR3 region has 16 residues. Looked up from germline, CDR1 is SGHTA and CDR2 is FQGTGA. Unmatched junction bases numbered 7, after V lost 6 bases and J lost 1 base. CDR3 DNA: TGTGCCAGCAGTCGTAGCGGGATCCTGAACACCGGGGAGCTGTTTTTT. The encoded protein is CASSRSGILNTGELFF.

This clone was recorded once. The CDR3 spells CASKLPGYEQYF. The DNA for the CDR3 is TGTGCCAGCAAACTCCCGGGTTACGAGCAGTACTTC. This chain joins TRBV6-5 and TRBJ2-7; no clear D gene. CDR1 and CDR2 from the germline V gene are MNHEY and SVGAGI. The CDR3 consists of 12 residues. The ends were cut back, 7 bases at V and 4 bases at J, with 11 bases in the middle.

This clone was detected only a few times. V gene TRBV14 combines with J gene TRBJ2-7; TRBD1 might be the D (5 bases). CDR1 SGHDN and CDR2 FVKESK come from the germline V gene. CDR3 size: 17 residues. Between the trimmed V and J ends, which lost 0 bases and 0 bases, there was a span of 15 bases. CDR3 DNA: TGTGCCAGCAGCCAAGATCTTTCTCCAGGGTACTCCTACGAGCAGTACTTC. It encodes CASSQDLSPGYSYEQYF.

Concerning this clone: The identical CDR3 is also encoded by other nucleotide sequences in the sample. The rearrangement uses TRBV27 and TRBJ2-1; TRBD2 is a possible D gene (6 bases). The CDR3 is 15 amino acids. Trimming shortened V by 0 bases and J by 4 bases, and 10 bases separated the two germline ends. CDR1 and CDR2 from the germline V gene are MNHEY and SMNVEV (reference sequence). CDR3 region: CASSLSGSSYNEQFF. The CDR3 DNA follows: TGTGCCAGCAGTTTATCCGGGAGTTCTTACAATGAGCAGTTCTTC.

The chain is built from TRBV28 and TRBJ2-1; TRBD1 matches 7 bases. V was clipped by 8 bases and J by 5 bases; unmatched bases: 12. Germline CDR1 MDHEN, CDR2 SYDVKM. The CDR3 is 15 amino acids. The CDR3 here is CASGPGGLSDNEQFF. CDR3 in DNA: TGTGCCAGCGGCCCAGGGGGTCTTTCAGACAATGAGCAGTTCTTC.

The chain combines TRBV19 with TRBJ2-3; 7 nucleotides agree with TRBD1. V trimming: 1 base; J trimming: 2 bases; junction bases outside the gene matches: 3. The V gene's germline CDR1 is LNHDA and CDR2 SQIVND (reference sequence). The CDR3 is 15 amino acids. CDR3 loop: CASSIGGGFTDTQYF. CDR3 nucleotide sequence: TGTGCCAGTAGTATAGGAGGGGGCTTCACAGATACGCAGTATTTT. The complete variable domain, with remaining parts taken from reference TRBV19 and TRBJ2-3, reads DGGITQSPKYLFRKEGQNVTLSCEQNLNHDAMYWYRQDPGQGLRLIYYSQIVNDFQKGDIAEGYSVSREKKESFPLTVTSAQKNPTAFYLCASSIGGGFTDTQYFGPGTRLTVL.

The chain carries TRBV4-2 and TRBJ1-2; TRBD1 agrees at 9 bases. CDR1 and CDR2 (germline): LGHNA, YNFKEQ. J lost 0 bases, V lost 4 bases, and 3 bases had no gene match. The CDR3 runs to 15 residues. The CDR3 nucleotides are TGTGCCAGCAGCCGGGACAGGGCCTCTAACTATGGCTACACCTTC. This sequence encodes CASSRDRASNYGYTF.

The chain joins TRBV5-1 to TRBJ2-5, with D perhaps matching TRBD2 (5 bases). The last part of the DNA fits TRBJ2-7 better; the J call may be wrong. Germline CDR1 SGHRS, CDR2 YFSETQ. CDR3 size: 13 residues. CDR3 protein: CANKDFPDYEQYF. The CDR3 nucleotides are TGCGCCAACAAGGACTTCCCCGACTACGAGCAGTACTTC.

The J gene is TRBJ2-7, the V gene TRBV5-1, with unresolved D. Germline V gene data show CDR1 as SGHRS and CDR2 as YFSETQ. CDR3 length: 14 amino acids. V shed 2 bases and J shed 3 bases, with 12 bases lying between them. CDR3 residues: CASSFNSGFYEQYF. The DNA of the CDR3 is TGCGCCAGCAGCTTCAACAGTGGCTTCTACGAGCAGTACTTC.

The rearrangement uses TRBV11-3 and TRBJ2-2; possible D gene TRBD1, 7 bases. Per germline, CDR1 SGHNT and CDR2 YENEEA. This CDR3 is built from 15 residues. V was clipped by 5 bases and J by 4 bases, with 14 bases between them. CDR3 region: CASSANRGGTGELFF. The CDR3 DNA sequence: TGTGCCAGCAGCGCAAACAGGGGAGGCACCGGGGAGCTGTTTTTT.

The chain carries TRBV27 and TRBJ2-4, with 8 positions matching TRBD1. With V trimmed by 5 bases and J by 2 bases, 8 bases remained unmatched. Per the germline V gene, CDR1 is MNHEY and CDR2 is SMNVEV (reference sequence). The CDR3 totals 16 residues. The CDR3 region is CASSPLYRGSKNIQYF. For the CDR3, the DNA is TGTGCCAGCAGTCCCCTTTACAGGGGGTCCAAAAACATTCAGTACTTC.

This chain connects TRBV6-5 to TRBJ2-5; 8 nucleotides line up with TRBD2. Trimming at V came to 4 bases and at J to 3 bases, leaving 4 bases not matched to a gene. The CDR3 sequence is 14 residues long. The germline V gene encodes CDR1 MNHEY and CDR2 SVGAGI. CDR3 region: CASSFLGGEETQYF. The CDR3 DNA is TGTGCCAGCAGTTTCCTCGGGGGGGAAGAGACCCAGTACTTC.

The V and J genes are TRBV6-5 and TRBJ2-2; no firm D call. CDR1 is MNHEY, CDR2 SVGAGI, per germline. V lost 0 bases and J 5 bases, leaving 7 bases between the germline ends. This CDR3 has 14 residues. The CDR3 DNA follows: TGTGCCAGCAGTTACTCCCGCGGAACCGGGGAGCTGTTTTTT. This sequence encodes CASSYSRGTGELFF.

This sequence joins TRBV12-5 and TRBJ2-1; D is ambiguous. CDR1 and CDR2 from the germline V gene are LGHNT and FRNRAP. Trimming stripped 4 bases from V and 5 bases from J, with 6 bases between. The CDR3 consists of 12 residues. CDR3 sequence: CASGSVDNEQFF. CDR3 sequence (DNA): TGTGCTAGTGGTTCTGTCGACAATGAGCAGTTCTTC. Using reference TRBV12-5 and TRBJ2-1 for the parts outside the CDR3, the full variable domain is DARVTQTPRHKVTEMGQEVTMRCQPILGHNTVFWYRQTMMQGLELLAYFRNRAPLDDSGMPKDRFSAEMPDATLATLKIQPSEPRDSAVYFCASGSVDNEQFFGPGTRLTVL.

The rearrangement links TRBV7-9 to TRBJ2-5, with 8 bases matching TRBD2. In germline, CDR1 is SEHNR, CDR2 FQNEAQ (reference sequence). This CDR3 has 15 amino acids. J lost 5 bases, V lost 2 bases, and 7 bases had no gene match. In nucleotides, the CDR3 is TGTGCCAGCAGCTTACTCCGCGGGGGGTCGGAGACCCAGTACTTC. This gives the protein CASSLLRGGSETQYF.

The rearrangement links TRBV6-5 to TRBJ2-7, with D possibly TRBD1 on 6 matching bases. The CDR3 spans 14 residues. Germline V gene lookup returns CDR1 MNHEY and CDR2 SVGAGI. The germline V and J ends were trimmed by 2 bases and 2 bases, with 10 bases remaining between them. The CDR3 region has the DNA TGTGCCAGCAGTTACGGACAGCTTGCCTACGAGCAGTACTTC. Translated, it gives CASSYGQLAYEQYF.

The V and J genes are TRBV5-1 and TRBJ1-5; 9 bases match TRBD1. J was trimmed by 2 bases and V by 3 bases; bases with no gene match: 3. Germline V gene lookup returns CDR1 SGHRS and CDR2 YFSETQ. The CDR3 consists of 15 residues. CDR3 bases: TGCGCCAGCAGCTGCCGGGACAGGGGCAATCAGCCCCAGCATTTT. It encodes CASSCRDRGNQPQHF.

The rearrangement joins TRBV7-3 to TRBJ2-2; a possible D gene is TRBD1 (5 bases). CDR1 SGHTA and CDR2 FQGTGA come from the germline V gene. This CDR3 comprises 17 residues. V was trimmed by 5 bases and J by 5 bases, leaving 21 bases between them. CDR3 coding DNA: TGTGCCAGCAGCCAGGGCCCGAGCCCACCTGAAACCGGGGAGCTGTTTTTT. Encoded protein: CASSQGPSPPETGELFF.

This clone has a single count. The chain has TRBV5-1 and TRBJ1-1; D is unclear. Germline-derived CDR1 and CDR2 are SGHRS and YFSETQ. V gave up 4 bases and J gave up 4 bases, with 11 bases separating them. The length of the CDR3 is 13 residues. The CDR3 sequence is CASSLTGITEAFF. In DNA, the CDR3 is TGCGCCAGCAGCCTCACGGGTATCACTGAAGCTTTCTTT.

The chain combines TRBV27 with TRBJ1-2; D not resolved. CDR1 and CDR2 (germline): MNHEY, SMNVEV (reference sequence). The ends were cut back, 0 bases at V and 8 bases at J, with 16 bases in the middle. The CDR3 totals 15 residues. The CDR3 region is CASSLSTAVPWGYTF. The CDR3 bases are TGTGCCAGCAGTTTATCCACAGCTGTCCCCTGGGGCTACACCTTC.

The chain is built from TRBV30 and TRBJ1-2; D is uncertain. CDR1 is GTSNPN and CDR2 is SVGIG in the germline V gene (reference sequence). The V end was cut by 3 bases, the J end by 5 bases, with 19 bases between. The CDR3 runs to 15 residues. CDR3 nucleotides: TGTGCCTGGAGCCCTATTCGGGTCGAGTTTTATGGCTACACCTTC. Translation: CAWSPIRVEFYGYTF.

CDR3 residues: CASKGGGVNTEAFF. In nucleotides, the CDR3 is TGTGCCAGCAAAGGAGGTGGGGTGAACACTGAAGCTTTCTTT. The chain links TRBV6-6 to TRBJ1-1; D unresolved. Trimming shortened V by 7 bases and J by 0 bases, and 12 bases separated the two germline ends. This CDR3 spans 14 amino acids. Germline V gene data show CDR1 as MNHNY and CDR2 as SVGAGI (reference sequence).

The chain carries TRBV13 and TRBJ1-1, with TRBD1 matching over 8 bases. The CDR3 length is 14 residues. Per the germline V gene, CDR1 is PRHDT and CDR2 is FYEKMQ (reference sequence). Trimming removed 5 bases from V and 5 bases from J; junction bases left unmatched: 7. CDR3 sequence reads: CASSTRTGSTEAFF. Here the CDR3 DNA reads TGTGCCAGCAGCACACGGACAGGGAGTACTGAAGCTTTCTTT.

The genes are TRBV28 and TRBJ1-5, with D possibly being TRBD1 (6 bases). The CDR3 contains 14 residues. Trimming shortened V by 7 bases and J by 5 bases, and 15 bases separated the two germline ends. The germline CDR1 and CDR2 sequences are MDHEN and SYDVKM. CDR3 loop: CASTSGGGHQPQHF. The CDR3 bases are TGTGCCAGCACCTCCGGGGGGGGGCATCAGCCCCAGCATTTT.

V usage is TRBV11-2 and J usage is TRBJ2-5; D gene uncertain. V was trimmed by 5 bases and J by 5 bases, leaving 12 bases between them. Per the germline V gene, CDR1 is SGHAT and CDR2 is FQNNGV. The CDR3 is 13 amino acids. CDR3 region: CASSRAERETQYF. CDR3 nucleotides: TGTGCCAGCAGCCGTGCGGAGAGGGAGACCCAGTACTTC.

This chain joins TRBV27 and TRBJ2-4; 7 bases are a match to TRBD1. Per germline, CDR1 MNHEY and CDR2 SMNVEV (reference sequence). The V segment lost 5 bases and the J segment 5 bases; nucleotides outside the gene matches: 9. CDR3 size: 15 residues. CDR3 sequence reads: CASSPRQGRENIQYF. Written as DNA, the CDR3 is TGTGCCAGCAGTCCCAGACAGGGTCGTGAAAACATTCAGTACTTC.

The chain carries TRBV7-9 and TRBJ2-7, with 12 bases matching TRBD2. The CDR3 has 15 amino acids. With V trimmed by 6 bases and J by 0 bases, 3 bases remained unmatched. Germline V CDR1 and CDR2: SEHNR, FQNEAQ (reference sequence). DNA for the CDR3: TGTGCCAGCAGTAGGGGACTAGCGGGCTCCTACGAGCAGTACTTC. As protein: CASSRGLAGSYEQYF.